This note documents a single TCR beta chain sequence. Its antigen is still unknown. This table comes from immunoSEQ multiplex PCR, and its TCRdb copy is limited to in-frame clones, with some not included. The sample table sets out around 150,000 clones. These data are taken from a study of T cell responses to AZD1222 COVID-19 vaccine. Study-wide findings and caveats: Spike regions recognized by vaccine-associated CD4 TCRs spanned the protein, led by 160-218 and 743-854. Spike-specific TCR breadth and depth rose after two AZD1222 doses.

The CDR3 runs to 14 residues. Germline CDR1 and CDR2: MDHEN and SYDVKM. Trimming took off 6 bases at V and 6 bases at J, with 17 bases between the two ends. This clonotype was obtained from an adult in good health. V is TRBV28 and J is TRBJ1-1; D is possibly TRBD1 (6 bases). Sequenced material: peripheral blood. The CDR3 loop is CASSNYRTAAEAFF. The CDR3 coding sequence is TGTGCCAGCAGCAACTACCGGACAGCAGCTGAAGCTTTCTTT.